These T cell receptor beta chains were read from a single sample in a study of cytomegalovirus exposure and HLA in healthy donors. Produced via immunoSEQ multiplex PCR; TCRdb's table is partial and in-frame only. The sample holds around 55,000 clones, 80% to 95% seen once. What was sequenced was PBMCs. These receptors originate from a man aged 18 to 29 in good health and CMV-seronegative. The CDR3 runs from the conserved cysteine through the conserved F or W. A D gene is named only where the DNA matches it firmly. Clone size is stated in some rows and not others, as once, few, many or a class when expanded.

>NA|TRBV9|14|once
CASSVGLGNEKLFF
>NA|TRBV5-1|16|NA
CASSLEGFGPGQPQHF
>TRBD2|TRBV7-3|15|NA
CASSQGTSGTYEQYF
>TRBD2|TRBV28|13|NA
CASRTSDTYEQYF
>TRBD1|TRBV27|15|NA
CASVTGVRTNEKLFF
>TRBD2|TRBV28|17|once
CASSITTLAGGSHEQYF
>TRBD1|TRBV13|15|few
CASSLGDRAYNEQFF
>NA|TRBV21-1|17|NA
CASSKGRSGGSYQPQHF
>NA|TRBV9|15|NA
CASSVGQTSSYEQYF
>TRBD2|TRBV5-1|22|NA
CASCYQPTGAGTSGRAPDTQYF
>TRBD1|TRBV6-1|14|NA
CASSERGHNQPQHF
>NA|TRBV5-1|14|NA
CASSPRGTNEKLFF
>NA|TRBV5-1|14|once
CASSWARGANIQYF
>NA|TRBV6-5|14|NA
CASSYAGVAQPQHF
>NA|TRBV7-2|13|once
CASSLGVNQPQHF
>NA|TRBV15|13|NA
CATSRDYRTEAFF
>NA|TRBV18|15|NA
CASSRGQQGLETQYF
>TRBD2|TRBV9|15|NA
CASSGGRASYNEQFF
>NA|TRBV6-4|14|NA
CASSDSVEGHEQFF
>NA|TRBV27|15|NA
CASSGGPRGTGELFF
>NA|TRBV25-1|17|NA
CASSESARRALGETQYF
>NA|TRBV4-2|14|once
CASSPDPAADDYTF
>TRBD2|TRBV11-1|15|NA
CASSLRREDTGELFF
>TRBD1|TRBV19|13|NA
CASRLDRDYGYTF
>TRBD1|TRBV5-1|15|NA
CASSLERTGIYEQYF
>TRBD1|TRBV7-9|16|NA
CASSHSSGDRGYGYTF
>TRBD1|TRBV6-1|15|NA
CASNFGTGITDTQYF
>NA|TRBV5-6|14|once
CASSRGRVRYGYTF
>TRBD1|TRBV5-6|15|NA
CASSLRDRDYNEQFF
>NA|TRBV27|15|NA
CAITRQGRANTEAFF
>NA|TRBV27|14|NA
CASSPLGEGYGYTF
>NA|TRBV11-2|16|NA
CASSFGLTFSTDTQYF
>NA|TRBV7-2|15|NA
CASSFVGIVAETQYF
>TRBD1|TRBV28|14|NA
CASSLGTGGDEQYF